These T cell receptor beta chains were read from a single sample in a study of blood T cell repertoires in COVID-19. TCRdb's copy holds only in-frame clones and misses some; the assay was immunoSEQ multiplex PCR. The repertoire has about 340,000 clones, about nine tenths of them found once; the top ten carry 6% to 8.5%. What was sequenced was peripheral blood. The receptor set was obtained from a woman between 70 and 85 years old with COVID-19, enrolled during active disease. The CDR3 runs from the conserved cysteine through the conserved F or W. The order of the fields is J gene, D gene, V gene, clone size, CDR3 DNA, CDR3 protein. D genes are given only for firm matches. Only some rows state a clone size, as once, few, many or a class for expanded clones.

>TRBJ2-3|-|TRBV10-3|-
TGTGCCATCGGAAAAGGGACATCAGGCACAGATACGCAGTATTTT
CAIGKGTSGTDTQYF
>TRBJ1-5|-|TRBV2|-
TGTGCCAGCAGTCCCCCGTTCAATCAGCCCCAGCATTTT
CASSPPFNQPQHF
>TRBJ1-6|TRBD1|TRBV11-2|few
TGTGCCAGCAGTTGGACAGGGACAGCACCCCTCCACTTT
CASSWTGTAPLHF
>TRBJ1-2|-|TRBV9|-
TGTGCCAGCAGCCTGGGATGGGACTCTGGCTACACCTTC
CASSLGWDSGYTF
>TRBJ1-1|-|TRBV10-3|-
TGTGCCATCAGGACCTCTTGGAGGGGAGACACTGAAGCTTTCTTT
CAIRTSWRGDTEAFF
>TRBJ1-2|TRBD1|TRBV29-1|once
TGCAGCGTCCGGACAGGTGGGTCAGCTAACTATGGCTACACCTTC
CSVRTGGSANYGYTF
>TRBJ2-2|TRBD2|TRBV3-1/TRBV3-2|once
TGTGCCAGCAGCCCCCGAGCGGGGGCTACCGGGGAGCTGTTTTTT
CASSPRAGATGELFF
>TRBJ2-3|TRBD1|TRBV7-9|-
TGTGCCAGCAGCTCGGACAGGGCAACAGATACGCAGTATTTT
CASSSDRATDTQYF
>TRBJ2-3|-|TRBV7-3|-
TGTGCCAGCAGCTTGGGCGGGGAGTCAGATACGCAGTATTTT
CASSLGGESDTQYF
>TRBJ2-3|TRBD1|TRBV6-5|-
TGTGCCAGCAGGCGACAGGGGGCGCCCGGAGATACGCAGTATTTT
CASRRQGAPGDTQYF
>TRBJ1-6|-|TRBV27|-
TGTGCCAGCAGTTCGGACAGCCTGGGGAATTCACCCCTCCACTTT
CASSSDSLGNSPLHF
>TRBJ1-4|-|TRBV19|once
TGTGCCAGTAGACGACAAGCAACTAATGAAAAACTGTTTTTT
CASRRQATNEKLFF
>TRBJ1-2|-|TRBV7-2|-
TGTGCCAGCAGCTTAGCGACAACCCTTAACTATGGCTACACCTTC
CASSLATTLNYGYTF
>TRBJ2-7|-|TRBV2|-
TGTGCCAGCAAGTGGGGGCAATCGGGGGAGCAGTACTTC
CASKWGQSGEQYF
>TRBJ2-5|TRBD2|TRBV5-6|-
TGTGCCAGCAGCTTGGGGACTAGCGCCTTCGAGACCCAGTACTTC
CASSLGTSAFETQYF
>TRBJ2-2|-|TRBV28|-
TGTGCCAGCAGTTTGCGGGACGGGGAGCTGTTTTTT
CASSLRDGELFF
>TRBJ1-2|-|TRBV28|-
TGTGCCAGCAGTTTGGGGGGACCGATCTATGGCTACACCTTC
CASSLGGPIYGYTF
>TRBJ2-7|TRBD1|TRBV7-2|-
TGTGCCAGCAGCTTGGGACAGGGTATATACGAGCAGTACTTC
CASSLGQGIYEQYF
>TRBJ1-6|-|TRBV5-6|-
TGTGCCAGCAGACCTGCGGGCTGGGGGGATTCACCCCTCCACTTT
CASRPAGWGDSPLHF
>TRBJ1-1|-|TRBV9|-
TGTGCCAGCAGCGTAGAATACGGCACTGAAGCTTTCTTT
CASSVEYGTEAFF
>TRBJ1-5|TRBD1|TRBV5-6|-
TGTGCCAGCAGCTTTTTATCCCAGACAGGGATACAGCCCCAGCATTTT
CASSFLSQTGIQPQHF
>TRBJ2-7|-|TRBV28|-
TGTGCCAGCACCTCCGTCCGGGCAGGGAACTACGAGCAGTACTTC
CASTSVRAGNYEQYF
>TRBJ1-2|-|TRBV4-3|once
TGCGCCAGCAGCCAAGATTTGGGAGGGGCGGCAAAGGTGAACTATGGCTACACCTTC
CASSQDLGGAAKVNYGYTF
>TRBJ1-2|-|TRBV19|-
TGTGCCAGTACCACATACCCCACCCAGGGGAGCTATGGCTACACCTTC
CASTTYPTQGSYGYTF
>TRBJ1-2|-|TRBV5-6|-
TGTGCCAGCAGCCCCGATATACGGTTCTATGGCTACACCTTC
CASSPDIRFYGYTF
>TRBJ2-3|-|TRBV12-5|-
TGTGCTAGTGGCTTAACTTTCGACGGACACCCCAGCACAGATACGCAGTATTTT
CASGLTFDGHPSTDTQYF
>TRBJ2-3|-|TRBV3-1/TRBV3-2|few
TGTGCCAGCAGCCAACAGGGCACAGATACGCAGTATTTT
CASSQQGTDTQYF
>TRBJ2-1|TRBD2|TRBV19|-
TGTGCCAGTAGTAACCTCGGGGGGGAACCTTACAATGAGCAGTTCTTC
CASSNLGGEPYNEQFF
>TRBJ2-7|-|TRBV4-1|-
TGCGCCAGCAGCGCTTTATTGGGGAGGAGCTCCTACGAGCAGTACTTC
CASSALLGRSSYEQYF
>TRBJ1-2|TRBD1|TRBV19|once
TGTGCCAGTATAGGGGACAGGGTACTTTATGGCTACACCTTC
CASIGDRVLYGYTF
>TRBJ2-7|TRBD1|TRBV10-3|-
TGTGCCATCAGTACAGGGGCGTACGAGCAGTACTTC
CAISTGAYEQYF
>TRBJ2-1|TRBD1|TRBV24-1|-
TGTGCCACCAGCGAGACAGGGGGCGCGTACAATGAGCAGTTCTTC
CATSETGGAYNEQFF
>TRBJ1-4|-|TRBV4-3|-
TGCGCCAGCAGCCAAGGTTGGCCTGGGGCATTCGAAAAACTGTTTTTT
CASSQGWPGAFEKLFF
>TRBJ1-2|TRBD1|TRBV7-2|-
TGTGCCAGCAGCTTGGGGACAGCCTATGGCTACACCTTC
CASSLGTAYGYTF
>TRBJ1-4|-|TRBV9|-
TGTGCCAGCAGCGTGCCTGGGCTTAATGAAAAACTGTTTTTT
CASSVPGLNEKLFF
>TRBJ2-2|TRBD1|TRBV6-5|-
TGTGCCAGCAGTTACCCGTCATGGACAGGAGCCGGGGAGCTGTTTTTT
CASSYPSWTGAGELFF
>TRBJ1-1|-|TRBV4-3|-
TGCGCCAGCAGCCAAGGTCGGGTGACTTTCTTT
CASSQGRVTFF
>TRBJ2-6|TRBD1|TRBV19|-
TGTGCCAGTAGTATTACAGGGGGCTCTTTGGTCACTGGGGCCAACGTCCTGACTTTC
CASSITGGSLVTGANVLTF
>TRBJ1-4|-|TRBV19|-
TGTGCCAGTAGTTTAGTTCAGGGTTTGAATGAAAAACTGTTTTTT
CASSLVQGLNEKLFF
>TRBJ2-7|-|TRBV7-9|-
TGTGCCAGCAGCTTAGGCGGGGGCATCGACGAGCAGTACTTC
CASSLGGGIDEQYF
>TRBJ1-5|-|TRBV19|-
TGTGCCAGTAGTATGAGGCAGGTACAGGGGCCCCAGCATTTT
CASSMRQVQGPQHF
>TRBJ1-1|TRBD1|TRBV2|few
TGTGCCGGACAGGGTTACACTGAAGCTTTCTTT
CAGQGYTEAFF
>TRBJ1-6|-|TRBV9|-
TGTGCCAGCAGCGATGTACAGGGTAATTCACCCCTCCACTTT
CASSDVQGNSPLHF
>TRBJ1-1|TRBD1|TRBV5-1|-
TGCGCCAGCAGCTCCACCGGGACAGGGGAAACTGAAGCTTTCTTT
CASSSTGTGETEAFF
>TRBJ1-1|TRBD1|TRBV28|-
TGTGCCAGCAGTTCAGGGACAGGCACTGAAGCTTTCTTT
CASSSGTGTEAFF
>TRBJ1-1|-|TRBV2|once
TGTGCCAGCAGTGGGGAGGGAGAAGCTTTCTTT
CASSGEGEAFF
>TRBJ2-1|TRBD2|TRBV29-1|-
TGCAGCGCCCCGGGACTAGCGGAGTACAATGAGCAGTTCTTC
CSAPGLAEYNEQFF
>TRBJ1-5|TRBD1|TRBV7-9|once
TGTGCCAGCAGCTCAGGACAGGGTTATCAGCCCCAGCATTTT
CASSSGQGYQPQHF
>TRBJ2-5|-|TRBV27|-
TGTGCCAGCAGTTTTGGAGTTTCGGGGGAGGAGACCCAGTACTTC
CASSFGVSGEETQYF
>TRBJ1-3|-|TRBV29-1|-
TGCAGCGTTGTTTGGGCGGGAATTGGAAACACCATATATTTT
CSVVWAGIGNTIYF